This TCR beta chain appears in the sequencing data of a study of shared clonotypes between healthy human individuals. Clones were sequenced by immunoSEQ multiplex PCR, and TCRdb holds only the in-frame ones, with some missing. The sample lists roughly 2.5 million clones, just over 90% occurring once. Between the trimmed V and J ends, which lost 7 bases and 2 bases, there was a span of 14 bases. The CDR3 consists of 14 residues. From germline, CDR1 is LNHDA and CDR2 SQIVND (reference sequence). The rearrangement links TRBV19 to TRBJ1-1; D call uncertain. The sequencing sample was made of naive CD4+ T cells sorted from blood. The subset here: CD45RA+ positively selected. This clonotype was sampled from a young man in good health. The chain's CDR3 is CASMVTVLNTEAFF. The DNA for the CDR3 is TGTGCCAGTATGGTAACCGTGCTTAACACTGAAGCTTTCTTT.